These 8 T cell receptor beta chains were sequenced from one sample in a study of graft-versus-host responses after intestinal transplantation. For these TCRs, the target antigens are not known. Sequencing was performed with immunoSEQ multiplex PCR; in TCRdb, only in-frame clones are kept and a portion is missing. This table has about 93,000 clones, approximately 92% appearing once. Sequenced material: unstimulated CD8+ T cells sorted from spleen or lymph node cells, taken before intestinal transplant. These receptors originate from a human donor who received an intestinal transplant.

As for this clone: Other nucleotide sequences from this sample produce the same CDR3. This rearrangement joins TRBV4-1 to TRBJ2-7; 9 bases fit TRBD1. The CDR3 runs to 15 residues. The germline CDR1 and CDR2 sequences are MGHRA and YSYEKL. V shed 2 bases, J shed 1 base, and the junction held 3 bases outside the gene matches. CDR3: CASSQNRGPSYEQYF. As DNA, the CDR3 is TGCGCCAGCAGCCAAAACAGGGGGCCATCCTACGAGCAGTACTTC.

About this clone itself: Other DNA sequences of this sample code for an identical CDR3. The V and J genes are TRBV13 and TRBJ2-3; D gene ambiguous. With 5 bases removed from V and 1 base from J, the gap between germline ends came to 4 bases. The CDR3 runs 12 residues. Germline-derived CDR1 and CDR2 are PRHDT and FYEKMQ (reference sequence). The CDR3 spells CASSPGTDTQYF. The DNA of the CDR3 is TGTGCCAGCAGCCCAGGCACAGATACGCAGTATTTT.

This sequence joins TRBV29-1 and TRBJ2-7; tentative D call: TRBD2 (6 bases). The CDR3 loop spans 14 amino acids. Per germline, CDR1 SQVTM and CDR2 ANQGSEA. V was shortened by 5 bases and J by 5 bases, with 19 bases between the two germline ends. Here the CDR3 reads CSVPTSDGSNEQYF. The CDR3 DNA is TGCAGCGTTCCCACCTCGGACGGGAGCAACGAGCAGTACTTC.

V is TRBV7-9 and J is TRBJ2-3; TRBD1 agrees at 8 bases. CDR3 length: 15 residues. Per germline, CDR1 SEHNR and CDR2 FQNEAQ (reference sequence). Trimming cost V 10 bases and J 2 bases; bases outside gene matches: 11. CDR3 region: CATPGGTSPTDTQYF. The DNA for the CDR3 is TGTGCCACCCCAGGGGGCACCTCACCCACAGATACGCAGTATTTT.

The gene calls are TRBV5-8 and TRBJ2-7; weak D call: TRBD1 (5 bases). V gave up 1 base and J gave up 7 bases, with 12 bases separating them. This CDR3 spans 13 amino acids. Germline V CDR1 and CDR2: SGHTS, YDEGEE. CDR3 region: CASSLFQGGEQYF. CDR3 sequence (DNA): TGTGCCAGCAGCTTGTTCCAGGGTGGGGAGCAGTACTTC.

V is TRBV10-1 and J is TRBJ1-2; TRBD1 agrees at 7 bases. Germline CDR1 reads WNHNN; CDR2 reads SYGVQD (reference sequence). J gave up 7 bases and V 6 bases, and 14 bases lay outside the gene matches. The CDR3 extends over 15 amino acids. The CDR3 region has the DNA TGCGCCAGCAGCGACACAGGGGCTCCTGGGGGTGGCTACACCTTC. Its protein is CASSDTGAPGGGYTF.

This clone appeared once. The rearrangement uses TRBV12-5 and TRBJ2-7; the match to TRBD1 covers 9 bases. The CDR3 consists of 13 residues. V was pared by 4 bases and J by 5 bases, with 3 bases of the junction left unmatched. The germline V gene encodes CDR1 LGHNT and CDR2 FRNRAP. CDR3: CASGWGTGNEQYF. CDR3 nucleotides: TGTGCTAGTGGTTGGGGGACAGGGAACGAGCAGTACTTC. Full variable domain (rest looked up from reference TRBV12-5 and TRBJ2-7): DARVTQTPRHKVTEMGQEVTMRCQPILGHNTVFWYRQTMMQGLELLAYFRNRAPLDDSGMPKDRFSAEMPDATLATLKIQPSEPRDSAVYFCASGWGTGNEQYFGPGTRLTVT.

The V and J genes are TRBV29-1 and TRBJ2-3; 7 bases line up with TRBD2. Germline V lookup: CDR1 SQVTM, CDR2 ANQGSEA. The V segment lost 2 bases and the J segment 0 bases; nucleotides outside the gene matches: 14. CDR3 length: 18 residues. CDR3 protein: CSVERENGGNASTDTQYF. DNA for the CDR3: TGCAGCGTTGAAAGGGAAAACGGGGGGAATGCTAGCACAGATACGCAGTATTTT.